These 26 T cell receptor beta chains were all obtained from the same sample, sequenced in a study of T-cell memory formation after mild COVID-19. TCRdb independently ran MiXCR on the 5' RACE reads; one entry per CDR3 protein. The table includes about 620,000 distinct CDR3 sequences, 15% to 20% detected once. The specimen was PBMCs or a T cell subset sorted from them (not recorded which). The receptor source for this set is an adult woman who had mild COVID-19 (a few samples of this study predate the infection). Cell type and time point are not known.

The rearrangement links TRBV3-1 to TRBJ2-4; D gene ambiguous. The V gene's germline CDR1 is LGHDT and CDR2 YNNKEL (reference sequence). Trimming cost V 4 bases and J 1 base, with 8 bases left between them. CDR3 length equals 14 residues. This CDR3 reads CASSPHRAKNIQYF. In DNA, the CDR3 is TGTGCCAGCAGCCCGCATCGTGCCAAAAACATTCAGTACTTC. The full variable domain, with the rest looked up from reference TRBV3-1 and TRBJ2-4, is DTAVSQTPKYLVTQMGNDKSIKCEQNLGHDTMYWYKQDSKKFLKIMFSYNNKELIINETVPNRFSPKSPDKAHLNLHINSLELGDSAVYFCASSPHRAKNIQYFGAGTRLSVL.

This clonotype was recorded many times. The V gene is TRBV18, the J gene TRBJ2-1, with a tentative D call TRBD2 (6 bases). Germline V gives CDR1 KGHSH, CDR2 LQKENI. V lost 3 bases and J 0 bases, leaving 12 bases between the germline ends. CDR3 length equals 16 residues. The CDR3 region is CASSPRGGGSYNEQFF. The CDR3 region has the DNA TGTGCCAGCTCACCGCGGGGTGGGGGCTCCTACAATGAGCAGTTCTTC.

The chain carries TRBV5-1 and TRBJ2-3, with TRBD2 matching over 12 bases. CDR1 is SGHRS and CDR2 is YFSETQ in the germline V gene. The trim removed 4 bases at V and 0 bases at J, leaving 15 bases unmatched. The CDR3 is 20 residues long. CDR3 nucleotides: TGCGCCAGCAGCCTATCCAAGACTAGCGGGGGCCGAAAGAGCACAGATACGCAGTATTTT. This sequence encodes CASSLSKTSGGRKSTDTQYF.

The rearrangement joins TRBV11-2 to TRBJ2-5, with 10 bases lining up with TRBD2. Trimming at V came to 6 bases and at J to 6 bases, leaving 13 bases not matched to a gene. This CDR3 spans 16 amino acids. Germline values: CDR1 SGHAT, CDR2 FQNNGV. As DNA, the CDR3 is TGTGCCAGCAGTTCCCGCGCTAGCGGGGGCCGCCAGACCCAGTACTTC. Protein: CASSSRASGGRQTQYF.

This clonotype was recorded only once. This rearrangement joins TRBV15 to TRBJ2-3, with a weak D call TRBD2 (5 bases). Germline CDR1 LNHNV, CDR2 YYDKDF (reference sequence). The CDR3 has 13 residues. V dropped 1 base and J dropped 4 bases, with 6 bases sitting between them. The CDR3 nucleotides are TGTGCCACCAGCAGAGCCGGGGCAGATACGCAGTATTTT. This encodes CATSRAGADTQYF. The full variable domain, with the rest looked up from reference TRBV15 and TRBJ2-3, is DAMVIQNPRYQVTQFGKPVTLSCSQTLNHNVMYWYQQKSSQAPKLLFHYYDKDFNNEADTPDNFQSRRPNTSFCFLDIRSPGLGDTAMYLCATSRAGADTQYFGPGTRLTVL.

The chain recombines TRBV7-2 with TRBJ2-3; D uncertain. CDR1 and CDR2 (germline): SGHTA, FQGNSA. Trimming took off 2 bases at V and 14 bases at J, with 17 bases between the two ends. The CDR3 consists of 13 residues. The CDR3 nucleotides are TGTGCCAGCAGCTTAAATGGTGGGGATGTGGTGTATTTT. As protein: CASSLNGGDVVYF.

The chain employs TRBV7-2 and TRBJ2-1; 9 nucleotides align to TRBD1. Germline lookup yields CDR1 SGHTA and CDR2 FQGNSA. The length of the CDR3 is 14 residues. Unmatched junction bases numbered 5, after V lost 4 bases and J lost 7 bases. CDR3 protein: CASSSYRGPNEQFF. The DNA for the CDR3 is TGTGCCAGCAGCTCTTACAGGGGGCCGAATGAGCAGTTCTTC.

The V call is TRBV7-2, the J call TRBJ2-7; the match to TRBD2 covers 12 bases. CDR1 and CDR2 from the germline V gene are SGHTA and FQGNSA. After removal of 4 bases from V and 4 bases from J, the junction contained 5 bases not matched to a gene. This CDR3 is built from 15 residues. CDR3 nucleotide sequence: TGTGCCAGCAGCTCTAATGGACTAGCGGGATACGAGCAGTACTTC. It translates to CASSSNGLAGYEQYF.

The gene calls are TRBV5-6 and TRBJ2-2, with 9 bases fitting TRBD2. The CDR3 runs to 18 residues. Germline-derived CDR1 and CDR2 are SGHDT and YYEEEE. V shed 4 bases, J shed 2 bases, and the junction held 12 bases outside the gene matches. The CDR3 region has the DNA TGTGCCAGCAGCGCCGTTAGCGGGGGCCTTTTAAACACCGGGGAGCTGTTTTTT. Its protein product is CASSAVSGGLLNTGELFF.

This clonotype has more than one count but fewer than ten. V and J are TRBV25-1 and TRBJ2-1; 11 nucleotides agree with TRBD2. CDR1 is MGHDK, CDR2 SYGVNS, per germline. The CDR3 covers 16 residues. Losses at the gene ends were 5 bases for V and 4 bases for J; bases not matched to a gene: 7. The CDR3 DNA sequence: TGTGCCAGCAGTACTTCTCTAGCGGGAGGATACAATGAGCAGTTCTTC. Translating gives CASSTSLAGGYNEQFF.

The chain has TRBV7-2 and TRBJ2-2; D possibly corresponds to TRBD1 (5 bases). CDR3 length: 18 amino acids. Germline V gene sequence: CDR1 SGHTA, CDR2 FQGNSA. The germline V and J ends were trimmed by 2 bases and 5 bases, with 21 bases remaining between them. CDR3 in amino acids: CASSLSPGRQIGTGELFF. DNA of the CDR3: TGTGCCAGCAGCTTATCTCCAGGGCGGCAGATCGGTACCGGGGAGCTGTTTTTT.

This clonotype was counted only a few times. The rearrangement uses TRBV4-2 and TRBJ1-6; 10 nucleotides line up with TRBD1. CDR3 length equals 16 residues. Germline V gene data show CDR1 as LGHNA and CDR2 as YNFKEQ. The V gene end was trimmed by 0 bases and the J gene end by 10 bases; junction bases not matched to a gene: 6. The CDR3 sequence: CASSQDPGTGESPLHF. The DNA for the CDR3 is TGTGCCAGCAGCCAAGATCCCGGGACAGGGGAATCACCCCTCCACTTT.

CDR3 residues: CASSSEVPYEQYF. CDR3 bases: TGTGCCAGCAGCTCCGAAGTCCCGTACGAGCAGTACTTC. V gene TRBV13 combines with J gene TRBJ2-7; D ambiguous. The germline V and J ends were trimmed by 4 bases and 4 bases, with 11 bases remaining between them. CDR1 and CDR2 from the germline V gene are PRHDT and FYEKMQ (reference sequence). The CDR3 spans 13 residues.

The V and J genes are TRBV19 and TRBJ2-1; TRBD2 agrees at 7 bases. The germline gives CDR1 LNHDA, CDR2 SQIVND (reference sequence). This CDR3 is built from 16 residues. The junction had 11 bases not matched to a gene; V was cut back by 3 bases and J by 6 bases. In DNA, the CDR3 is TGTGCCAGTAGTATGTTGGGTAGCGGGCGCCCCAATGAGCAGTTCTTC. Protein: CASSMLGSGRPNEQFF.

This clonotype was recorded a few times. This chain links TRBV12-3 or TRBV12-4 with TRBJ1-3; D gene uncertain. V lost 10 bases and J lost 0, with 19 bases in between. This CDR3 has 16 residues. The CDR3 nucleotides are TGTGCCAATTGGGATTCAGGAAGTTACTCTGGAAACACCATATATTTT. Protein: CANWDSGSYSGNTIYF.

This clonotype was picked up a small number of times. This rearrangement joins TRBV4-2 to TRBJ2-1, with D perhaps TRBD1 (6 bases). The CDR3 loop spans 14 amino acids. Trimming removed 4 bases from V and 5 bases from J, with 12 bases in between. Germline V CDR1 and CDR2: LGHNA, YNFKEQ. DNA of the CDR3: TGTGCCAGCAGCCCCCGAGGGGGAGACAATGAGCAGTTCTTC. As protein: CASSPRGGDNEQFF.

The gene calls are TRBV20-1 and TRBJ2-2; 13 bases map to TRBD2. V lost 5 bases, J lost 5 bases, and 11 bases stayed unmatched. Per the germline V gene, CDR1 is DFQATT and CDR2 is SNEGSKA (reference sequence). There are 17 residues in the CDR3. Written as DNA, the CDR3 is TGCAGTGCTTGGAGGACTAGCGGGAGTGGGCCTACCGGGGAGCTGTTTTTT. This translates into CSAWRTSGSGPTGELFF.

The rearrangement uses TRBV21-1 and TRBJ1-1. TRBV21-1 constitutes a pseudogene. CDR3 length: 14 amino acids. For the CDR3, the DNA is TGTGCCAGCAGCAAAGACGGAGTTAACACTGAAGCTTTCTTT. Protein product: CASSKDGVNTEAFF.

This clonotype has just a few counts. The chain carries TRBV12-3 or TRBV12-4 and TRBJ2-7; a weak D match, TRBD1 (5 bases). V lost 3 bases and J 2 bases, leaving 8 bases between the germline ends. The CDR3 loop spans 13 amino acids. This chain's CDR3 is CASSFRVAYEQYF. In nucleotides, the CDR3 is TGTGCCAGCAGTTTCAGGGTTGCCTACGAGCAGTACTTC.

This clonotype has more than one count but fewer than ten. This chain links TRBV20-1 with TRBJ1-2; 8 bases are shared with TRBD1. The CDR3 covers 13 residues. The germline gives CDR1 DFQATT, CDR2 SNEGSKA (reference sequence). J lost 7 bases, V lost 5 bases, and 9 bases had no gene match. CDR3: CSAPDRADVGYTF. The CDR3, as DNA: TGCAGTGCTCCGGACAGGGCTGATGTTGGCTACACCTTC.

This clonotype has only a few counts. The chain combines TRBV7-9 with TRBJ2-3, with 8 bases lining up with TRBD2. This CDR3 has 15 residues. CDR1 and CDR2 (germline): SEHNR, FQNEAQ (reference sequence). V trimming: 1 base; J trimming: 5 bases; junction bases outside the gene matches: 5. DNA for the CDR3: TGTGCCAGCAGCTTAGACGTAGCGGGAATAGATACGCAGTATTTT. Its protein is CASSLDVAGIDTQYF. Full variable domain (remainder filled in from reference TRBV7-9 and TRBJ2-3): DTGVSQNPRHKITKRGQNVTFRCDPISEHNRLYWYRQTLGQGPEFLTYFQNEAQLEKSRLLSDRFSAERPKGSFSTLEIQRTEQGDSAMYLCASSLDVAGIDTQYFGPGTRLTVL.

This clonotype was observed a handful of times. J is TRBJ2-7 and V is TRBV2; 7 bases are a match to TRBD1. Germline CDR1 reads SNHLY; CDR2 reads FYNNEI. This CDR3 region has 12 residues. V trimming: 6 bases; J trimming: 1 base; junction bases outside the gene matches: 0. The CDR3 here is CASRGQSYEQYF. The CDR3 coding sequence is TGTGCCAGCAGGGGACAGTCCTACGAGCAGTACTTC.

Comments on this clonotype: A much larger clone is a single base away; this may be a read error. For the CDR3, the DNA is TGTGCCAGCAGACCCGGGCCATCAACCTACGAGCAGTACTTC. Amino acids: CASRPGPSTYEQYF. The chain couples TRBV7-2 to TRBJ2-7; D is unclear. Germline lookup yields CDR1 SGHTA and CDR2 FQGNSA. Trimming took 6 bases from V and 2 from J, leaving 14 bases between them. The CDR3 loop spans 14 amino acids.

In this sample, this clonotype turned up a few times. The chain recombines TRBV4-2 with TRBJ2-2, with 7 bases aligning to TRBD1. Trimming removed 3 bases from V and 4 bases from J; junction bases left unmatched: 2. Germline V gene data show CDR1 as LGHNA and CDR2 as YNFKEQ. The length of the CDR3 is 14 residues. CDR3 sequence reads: CASSQTGLTGELFF. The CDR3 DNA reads TGTGCCAGCAGCCAGACAGGGCTCACCGGGGAGCTGTTTTTT.

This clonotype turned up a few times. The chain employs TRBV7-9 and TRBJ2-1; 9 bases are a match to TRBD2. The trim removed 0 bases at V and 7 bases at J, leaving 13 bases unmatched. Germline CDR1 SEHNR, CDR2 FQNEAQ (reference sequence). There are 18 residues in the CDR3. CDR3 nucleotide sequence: TGTGCCAGCAGCTTAGCTACGTTGGGGACTAGCATTATGAATGAGCAGTTCTTC. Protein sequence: CASSLATLGTSIMNEQFF.

Here the CDR3 DNA reads TGTGCCAGCAGTTTATCCCCGGGACTAGCGGGAGGGTGGGATGAGCAGTTCTTC. It yields the protein CASSLSPGLAGGWDEQFF. The chain combines TRBV12-3 or TRBV12-4 with TRBJ2-1, with 16 nucleotides matching TRBD2. This CDR3 comprises 18 residues. Unmatched junction bases numbered 9, after V lost 2 bases and J lost 8 bases.